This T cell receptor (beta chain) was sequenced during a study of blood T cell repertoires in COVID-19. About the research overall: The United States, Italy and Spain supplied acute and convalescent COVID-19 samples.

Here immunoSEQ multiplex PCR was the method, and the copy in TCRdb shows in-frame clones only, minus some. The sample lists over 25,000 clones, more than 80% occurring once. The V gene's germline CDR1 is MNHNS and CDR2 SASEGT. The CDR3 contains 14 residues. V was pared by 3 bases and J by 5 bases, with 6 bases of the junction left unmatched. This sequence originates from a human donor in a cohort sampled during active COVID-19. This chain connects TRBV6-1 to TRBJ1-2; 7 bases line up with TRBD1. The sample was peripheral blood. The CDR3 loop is CASSDIYRGYGYTF. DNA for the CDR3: TGTGCCAGCAGTGATATTTACAGGGGATATGGCTACACCTTC.